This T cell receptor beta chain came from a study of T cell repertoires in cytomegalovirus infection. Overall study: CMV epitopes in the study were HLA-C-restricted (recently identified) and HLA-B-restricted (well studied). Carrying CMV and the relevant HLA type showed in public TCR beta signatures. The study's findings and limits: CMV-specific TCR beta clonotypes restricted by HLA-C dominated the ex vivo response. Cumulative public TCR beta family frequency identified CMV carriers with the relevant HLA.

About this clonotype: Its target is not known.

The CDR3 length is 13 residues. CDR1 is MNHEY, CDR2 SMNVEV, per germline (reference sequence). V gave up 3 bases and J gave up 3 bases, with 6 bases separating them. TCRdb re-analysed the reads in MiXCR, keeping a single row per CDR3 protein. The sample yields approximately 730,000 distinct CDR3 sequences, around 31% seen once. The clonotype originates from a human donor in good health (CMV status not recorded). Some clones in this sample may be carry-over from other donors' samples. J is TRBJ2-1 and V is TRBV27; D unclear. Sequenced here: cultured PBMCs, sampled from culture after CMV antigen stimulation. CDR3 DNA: TGTGCCAGCAGTTTTGGCGTCTACAATGAGCAGTTCTTC. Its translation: CASSFGVYNEQFF.